This T cell receptor (beta chain) was identified during a study of technical replicates of blood from a few donors. The V end was cut by 7 bases, the J end by 11 bases, with 11 bases between. The length of the CDR3 is 11 residues. CDR1 is MDHEN and CDR2 is SYDVKM in the germline V gene. The method was immunoSEQ multiplex PCR; TCRdb's version includes in-frame clones alone and lacks a portion of them. The sample lists around 57,000 clones, around 94% seen once, with approximately 0.2% in the top ten. Sequencing input: T cells isolated from PBMCs. J is TRBJ1-4 and V is TRBV28, with no clear D. This receptor was obtained from a human donor in good health. The CDR3 DNA sequence: TGTGCCAGCACCACGACGGGGAAACTGTTTTTT. It specifies CASTTTGKLFF.